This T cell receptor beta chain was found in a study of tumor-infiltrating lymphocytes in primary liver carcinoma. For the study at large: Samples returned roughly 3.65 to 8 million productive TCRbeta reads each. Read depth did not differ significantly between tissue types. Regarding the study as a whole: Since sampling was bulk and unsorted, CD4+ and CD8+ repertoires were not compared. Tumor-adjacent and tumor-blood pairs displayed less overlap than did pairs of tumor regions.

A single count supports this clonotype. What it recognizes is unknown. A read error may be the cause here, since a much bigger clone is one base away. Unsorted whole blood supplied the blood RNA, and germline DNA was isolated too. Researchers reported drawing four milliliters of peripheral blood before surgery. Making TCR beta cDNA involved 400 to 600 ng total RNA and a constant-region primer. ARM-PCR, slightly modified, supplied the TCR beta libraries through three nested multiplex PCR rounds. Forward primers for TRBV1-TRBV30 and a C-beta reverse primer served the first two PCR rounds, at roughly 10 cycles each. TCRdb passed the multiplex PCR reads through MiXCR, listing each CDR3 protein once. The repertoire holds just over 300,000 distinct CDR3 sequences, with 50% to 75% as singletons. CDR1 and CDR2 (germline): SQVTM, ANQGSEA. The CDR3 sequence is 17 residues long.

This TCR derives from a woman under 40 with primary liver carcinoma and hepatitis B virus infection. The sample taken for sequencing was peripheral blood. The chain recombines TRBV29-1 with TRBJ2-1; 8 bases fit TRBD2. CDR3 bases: TGCAGCGTTGGGGCCCAGCTAGCGGGTCACTCCTACAATGAGAAGTTCTTC. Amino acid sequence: CSVGAQLAGHSYNEKFF.